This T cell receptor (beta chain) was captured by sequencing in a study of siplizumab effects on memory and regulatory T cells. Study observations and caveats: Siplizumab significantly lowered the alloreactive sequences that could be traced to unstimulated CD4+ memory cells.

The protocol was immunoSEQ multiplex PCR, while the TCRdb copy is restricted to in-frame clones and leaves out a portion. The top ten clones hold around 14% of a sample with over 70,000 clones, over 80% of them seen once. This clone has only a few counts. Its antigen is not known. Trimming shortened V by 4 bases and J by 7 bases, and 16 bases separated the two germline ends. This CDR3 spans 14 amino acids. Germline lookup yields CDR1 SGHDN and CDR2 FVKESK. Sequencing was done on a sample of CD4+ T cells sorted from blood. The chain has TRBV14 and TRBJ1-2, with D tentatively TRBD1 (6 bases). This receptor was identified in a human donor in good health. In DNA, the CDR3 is TGTGCCAGCAGCCCTGTAGGGGGGCTCTCTGGCTACACCTTC. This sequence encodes CASSPVGGLSGYTF.